The TCR beta chain described here comes from a study of blood T cell repertoires in COVID-19 (dated by TCRdb to about 2020). For the study in its entirety: Collaborator samples came from the United States, Italy and Spain and covered acute and convalescent phases of COVID-19. The material from the prospective study consisted of cDNA or gDNA derived from T cells, B-cell-depleted T cells, or PBMCs. The dataset comprised deeply sampled blood TCRbeta repertoires from subjects exposed to, actively infected with, or recovered from COVID-19. Nearly every sample came with metadata listing a de-identified subject ID, COVID-19 status, age in years and sex. The repertoires were made available in a free public database intended to serve as a resource for research on the immune response to SARS-CoV-2. Samples came from the ongoing ImmuneRACE study (first 160 participants) plus 1,254 subjects from 6 global collaborators. Where available, HLA class I and class II types were taken from metadata supplied by the sample provider and were not determined by assay-based typing.

Paper-wide results and their limitations: The quantity of clinical and demographic metadata differed by source and by participant and was supplied without curation.

Turning to this clone: Its antigen is unknown. Base qualities are missing; no much larger clone stands one base away.

TCRbeta CDR3 regions were amplified from genomic DNA using the immunoSEQ Assay, a bias-controlled multiplex PCR. In the original analysis: Within the assay, amplification of reference gene primers was used to estimate how many nucleated cells each sample contained. To quantify the absolute abundance of each unique TCRbeta CDR3 rearrangement, sequence reads were collapsed and filtered. For each sample, productive Simpson clonality was calculated as the square root of Simpson's diversity index over productive rearrangements. TCRdb mirrors the immuneACCESS table, restricted to in-frame sequences. Some clones are absent from its copies; in checked studies, under half trace to an unresolved V gene, and the reason for the others is unknown. V, J and clone size are those of that table, while D and trimming were read from the DNA. The sample table shows 230,000 or so clones, and approximately 83% are seen once. Clones ranked in the top ten supply approximately 4.4% of the sample.

Whole blood was collected in K2EDTA tubes by collaborating institutions according to the institutions' own protocols. For TCRbeta analysis, collaborators shipped samples as frozen whole blood, isolated PBMCs, or DNA extracted from either of those sample types. Including the terminal cysteine and phenylalanine, the CDR3 comprises 14 residues. Only the CDR3 DNA stays, 42 bases, in frame from base 1. V loses 4 bases, J loses 3 bases, and the germline ends lie 12 bases apart. Via the germline V gene, CDR1 is SGHTA and CDR2 FQGTGA. In this chain, TRBV7-3 is recombined with TRBJ1-1; no D gene call is confident. The receptor was derived from a man aged 50-60 years with active or convalescent COVID-19. Sequencing input: peripheral blood. The DNA is as follows: TGTGCCAGCAGCTCGGAGGCCGGGTACACTGAAGCTTTCTTT. Its amino acids are CASSSEAGYTEAFF. Beyond the CDR3, the reference TRBV7-3 and TRBJ1-1 genes provide the residues; the full variable domain reads: GAGVSQTPSNKVTEKGKYVELRCDPISGHTALYWYRQSLGQGPEFLIYFQGTGAADDSGLPNDRFFAVRPEGSVSTLKIQRTERGDSAVYLCASSSEAGYTEAFFGQGTRLTVV.